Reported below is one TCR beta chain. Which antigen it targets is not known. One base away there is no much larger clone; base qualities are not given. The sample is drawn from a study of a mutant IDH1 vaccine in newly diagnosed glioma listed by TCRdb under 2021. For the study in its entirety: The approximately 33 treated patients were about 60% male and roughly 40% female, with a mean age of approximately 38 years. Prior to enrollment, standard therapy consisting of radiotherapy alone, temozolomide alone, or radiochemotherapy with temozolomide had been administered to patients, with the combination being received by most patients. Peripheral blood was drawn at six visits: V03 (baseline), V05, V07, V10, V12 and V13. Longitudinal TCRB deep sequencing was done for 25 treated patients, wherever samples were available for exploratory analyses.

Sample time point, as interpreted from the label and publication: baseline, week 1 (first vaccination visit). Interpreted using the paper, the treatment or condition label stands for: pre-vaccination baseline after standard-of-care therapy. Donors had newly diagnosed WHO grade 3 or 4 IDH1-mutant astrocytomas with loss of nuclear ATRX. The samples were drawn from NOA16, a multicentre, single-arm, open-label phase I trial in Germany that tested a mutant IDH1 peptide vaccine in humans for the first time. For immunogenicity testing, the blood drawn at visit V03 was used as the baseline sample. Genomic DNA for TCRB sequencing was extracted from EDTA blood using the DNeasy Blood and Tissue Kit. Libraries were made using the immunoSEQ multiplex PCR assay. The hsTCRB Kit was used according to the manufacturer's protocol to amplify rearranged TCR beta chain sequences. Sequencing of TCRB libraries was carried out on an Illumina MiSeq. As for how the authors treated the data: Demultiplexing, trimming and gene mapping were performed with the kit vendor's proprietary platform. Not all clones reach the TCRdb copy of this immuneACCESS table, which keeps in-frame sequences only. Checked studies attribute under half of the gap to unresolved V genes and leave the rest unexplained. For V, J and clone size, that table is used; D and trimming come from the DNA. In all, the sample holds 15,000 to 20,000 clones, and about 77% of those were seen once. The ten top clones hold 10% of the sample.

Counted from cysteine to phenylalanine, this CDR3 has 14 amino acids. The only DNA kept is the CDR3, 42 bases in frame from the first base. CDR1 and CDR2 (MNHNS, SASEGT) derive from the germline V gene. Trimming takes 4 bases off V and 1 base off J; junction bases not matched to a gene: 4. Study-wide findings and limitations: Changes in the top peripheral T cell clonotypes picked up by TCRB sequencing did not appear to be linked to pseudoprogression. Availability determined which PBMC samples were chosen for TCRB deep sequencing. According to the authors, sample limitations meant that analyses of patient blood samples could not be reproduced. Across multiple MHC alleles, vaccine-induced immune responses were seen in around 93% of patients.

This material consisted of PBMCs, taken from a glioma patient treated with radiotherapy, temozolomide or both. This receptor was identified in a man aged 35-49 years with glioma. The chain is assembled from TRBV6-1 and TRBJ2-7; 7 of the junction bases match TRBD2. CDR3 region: CASSVRTSSYEQYF. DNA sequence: TGTGCCAGCAGTGTCCGGACTAGTTCCTACGAGCAGTACTTC.